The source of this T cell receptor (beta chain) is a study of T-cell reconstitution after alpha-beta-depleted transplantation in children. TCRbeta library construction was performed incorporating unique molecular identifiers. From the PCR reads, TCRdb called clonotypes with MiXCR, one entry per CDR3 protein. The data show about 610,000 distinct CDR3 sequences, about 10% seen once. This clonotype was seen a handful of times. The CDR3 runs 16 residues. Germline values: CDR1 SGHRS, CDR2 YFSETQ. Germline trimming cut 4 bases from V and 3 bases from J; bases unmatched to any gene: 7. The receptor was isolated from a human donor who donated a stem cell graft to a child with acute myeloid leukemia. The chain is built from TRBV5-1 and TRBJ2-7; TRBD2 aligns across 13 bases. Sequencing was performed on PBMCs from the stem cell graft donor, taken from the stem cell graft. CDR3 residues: CASSPKGTSGNYEQYF. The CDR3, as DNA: TGCGCCAGCAGCCCCAAAGGGACTAGCGGGAACTACGAGCAGTACTTC.